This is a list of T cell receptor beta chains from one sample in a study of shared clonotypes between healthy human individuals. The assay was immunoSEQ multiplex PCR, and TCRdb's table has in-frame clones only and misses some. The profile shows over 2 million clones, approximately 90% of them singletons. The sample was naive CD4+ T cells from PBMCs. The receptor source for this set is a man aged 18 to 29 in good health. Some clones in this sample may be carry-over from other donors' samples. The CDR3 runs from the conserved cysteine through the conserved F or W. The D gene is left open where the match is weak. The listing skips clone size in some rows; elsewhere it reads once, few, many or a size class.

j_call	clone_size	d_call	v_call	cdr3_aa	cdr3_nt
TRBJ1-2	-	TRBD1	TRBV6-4	CASSDRWDSFNYGYTF	TGTGCCAGCAGTGACAGGTGGGACAGCTTCAACTATGGCTACACCTTC
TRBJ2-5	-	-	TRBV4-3	CASSHAPGVEETQYF	TGCGCCAGCAGCCACGCCCCTGGGGTCGAAGAGACCCAGTACTTC
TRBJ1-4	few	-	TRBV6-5	CASSYGDEKLFF	TGTGCCAGCAGTTACGGGGATGAAAAACTGTTTTTT
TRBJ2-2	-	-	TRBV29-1	CSVVRGSSGELFF	TGCAGCGTTGTTAGGGGCTCTTCCGGGGAGCTGTTTTTT
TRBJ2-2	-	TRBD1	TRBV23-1	CASRRSWTGVNTGELFF	TGCGCCAGCAGACGGTCCTGGACAGGGGTCAACACCGGGGAGCTGTTTTTT
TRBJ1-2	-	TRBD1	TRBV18	CASMPGTGEHGYTF	TGTGCCAGCATGCCCGGGACAGGGGAACATGGCTACACCTTC
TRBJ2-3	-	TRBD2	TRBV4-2	CASSQALTSGSGTDTQYF	TGTGCCAGCAGCCAGGCCCTGACTAGCGGGAGCGGCACAGATACGCAGTATTTT
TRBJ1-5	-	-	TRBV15	CATSSQQLSNQPQHF	TGTGCCACCAGCAGCCAACAGTTGAGCAATCAGCCCCAGCATTTT
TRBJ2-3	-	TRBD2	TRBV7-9	CASGTSGTVPQYF	TGTGCCAGCGGCACTAGCGGGACCGTTCCGCAGTATTTT
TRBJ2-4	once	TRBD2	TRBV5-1	CASSLELAGGLAKNIQYF	TGCGCCAGCAGCTTGGAGTTAGCGGGAGGGCTAGCCAAAAACATTCAGTACTTC
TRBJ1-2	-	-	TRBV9	CASSVSTGNYGYTF	TGTGCCAGCAGCGTATCGACAGGAAACTATGGCTACACCTTC
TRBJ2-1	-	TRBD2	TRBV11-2	CASSSARLAVNEQFF	TGTGCCAGCAGCTCGGCTCGACTAGCGGTCAATGAGCAGTTCTTC
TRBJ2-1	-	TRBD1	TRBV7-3	CASSFGTGDNEQFF	TGTGCCAGCAGCTTCGGGACAGGGGACAATGAGCAGTTCTTC
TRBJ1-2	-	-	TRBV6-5	CASSYIGAGDGYTF	TGTGCCAGCAGTTACATAGGGGCAGGGGATGGCTACACCTTC
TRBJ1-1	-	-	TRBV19	CASSIDDRGRRLKPFF	TGTGCCAGTAGTATAGATGACCGGGGACGGCGACTGAAGCCTTTCTTT
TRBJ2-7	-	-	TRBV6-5	CASSYSGQTREQYF	TGTGCCAGCAGTTACTCAGGACAGACGAGGGAGCAGTACTTC
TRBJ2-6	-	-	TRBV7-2	CASSLVRVSGANVLTF	TGTGCCAGCAGCTTAGTCCGAGTTTCTGGGGCCAACGTCCTGACTTTC
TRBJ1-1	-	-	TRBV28	CASSGPRRAGTEAFF	TGTGCCAGCAGTGGGCCGAGGCGGGCGGGCACTGAAGCTTTCTTT
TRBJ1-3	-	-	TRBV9	CASSPTSGNTIYF	TGTGCCAGCAGCCCTACTTCTGGAAACACCATATATTTT
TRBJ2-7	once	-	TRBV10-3	CAISVAQGTSYEQYF	TGTGCCATCAGTGTGGCGCAGGGCACTTCCTACGAGCAGTACTTC
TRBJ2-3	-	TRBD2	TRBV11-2	CASSLGTSGRHSTDTQYF	TGTGCCAGCAGCTTAGGGACTAGCGGGAGACACAGCACAGATACGCAGTATTTT
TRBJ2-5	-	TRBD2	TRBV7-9	CASSSGLGVETQYF	TGTGCCAGCAGCTCGGGACTAGGGGTGGAGACCCAGTACTTC
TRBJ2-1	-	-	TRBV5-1	CASSPLEPKRDEQFF	TGCGCCAGCAGCCCCCTAGAGCCGAAACGCGATGAGCAGTTCTTC
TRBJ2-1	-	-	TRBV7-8	CASTEGSGYNEQFF	TGTGCCAGCACCGAAGGGTCTGGCTACAATGAGCAGTTCTTC
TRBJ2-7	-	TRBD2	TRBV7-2	CASRGTSGRDQYF	TGTGCCAGCAGAGGGACTAGCGGGAGAGATCAGTACTTC
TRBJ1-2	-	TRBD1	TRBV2	CASVIGRGQGASPFTF	TGTGCCAGCGTTATAGGCAGGGGACAGGGGGCTTCTCCCTTTACCTTC
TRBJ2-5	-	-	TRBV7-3	CASSLRYSETQYF	TGTGCCAGCAGCTTACGGTATTCAGAGACCCAGTACTTC
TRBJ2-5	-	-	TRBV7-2	CASSQGGGLETQYF	TGTGCCAGCAGTCAGGGGGGCGGGCTGGAGACCCAGTACTTC
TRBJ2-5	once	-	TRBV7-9	CASSPTSRETQYF	TGTGCCAGCAGCCCTACGAGCCGGGAGACCCAGTACTTC
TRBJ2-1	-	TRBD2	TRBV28	CASRATGTSGRPQQFF	TGTGCCAGCAGGGCGACCGGGACTAGCGGGAGACCGCAGCAGTTCTTC
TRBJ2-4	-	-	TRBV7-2	CASSLGGTQNIQYF	TGTGCCAGCAGCTTAGGTGGGACACAAAACATTCAGTACTTC
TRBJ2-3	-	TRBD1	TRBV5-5	CASSLGTGTGGGDTQYF	TGTGCCAGCAGCTTGGGGACCGGGACAGGGGGCGGAGATACGCAGTATTTT
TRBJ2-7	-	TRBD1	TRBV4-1	CASSQVGQEYEQYF	TGCGCCAGCAGCCAAGTGGGACAGGAGTACGAGCAGTACTTC
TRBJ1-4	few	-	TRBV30	CAWSVQDRRREKLFF	TGTGCCTGGAGTGTACAGGACAGAAGGAGAGAAAAACTGTTTTTT
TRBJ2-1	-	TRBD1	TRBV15	CATSIWTGGNEQFF	TGTGCCACCAGCATATGGACAGGGGGCAATGAGCAGTTCTTC
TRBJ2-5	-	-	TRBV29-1	CSVALYQETQYF	TGCAGCGTTGCCCTATACCAAGAGACCCAGTACTTC
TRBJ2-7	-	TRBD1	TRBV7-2	CASSKDRGLGEQYF	TGTGCCAGCAGCAAGGACAGGGGGCTGGGGGAGCAGTACTTC
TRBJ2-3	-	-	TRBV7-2	CASSFYGDTQYF	TGTGCCAGCAGCTTTTACGGAGATACGCAGTATTTT
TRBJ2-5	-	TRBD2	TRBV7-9	CASSSRGKPGAGVETQYF	TGTGCCAGCAGCTCCAGGGGAAAGCCGGGAGCGGGGGTCGAGACCCAGTACTTC
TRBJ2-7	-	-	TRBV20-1	CSASRSYEQYF	TGCAGTGCTAGCCGCTCCTACGAGCAGTACTTC
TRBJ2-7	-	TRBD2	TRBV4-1	CASSQGTSGRLSSYEQYF	TGCGCCAGCAGCCAAGGGACTAGCGGGAGGCTTAGCTCCTACGAGCAGTACTTC
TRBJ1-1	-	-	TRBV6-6	CASGPYRNTEAFF	TGTGCCAGCGGACCTTATCGGAACACTGAAGCTTTCTTT
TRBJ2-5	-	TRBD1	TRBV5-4	CASSLDRGRLETQYF	TGTGCCAGCAGTTTAGACAGGGGGCGATTGGAGACCCAGTACTTC
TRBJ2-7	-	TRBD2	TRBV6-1	CASILAGLSYEQYF	TGTGCCAGCATACTAGCGGGATTGAGTTACGAGCAGTACTTC
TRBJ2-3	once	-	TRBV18	CASSPPGAADTQYF	TGTGCCAGCTCACCACCGGGGGCCGCAGATACGCAGTATTTT
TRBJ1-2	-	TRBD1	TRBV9	CASSYGQEGGYTF	TGTGCCAGCAGCTATGGACAGGAGGGAGGCTACACCTTC
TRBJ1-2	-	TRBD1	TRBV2	CASISDRGPNSEGYTF	TGTGCCAGCATATCGGACAGGGGGCCGAATTCGGAAGGCTACACCTTC
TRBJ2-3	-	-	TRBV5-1	CASSSTVASDTQYF	TGCGCCAGCAGCTCTACAGTGGCCTCCGATACGCAGTATTTT
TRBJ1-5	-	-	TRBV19	CASSPWTVPHSNQPQHF	TGTGCCAGTAGTCCGTGGACAGTTCCACATAGCAATCAGCCCCAGCATTTT
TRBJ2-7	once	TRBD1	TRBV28	CASSLRQGATYEQYF	TGTGCCAGCAGTTTGAGGCAGGGGGCGACGTACGAGCAGTACTTC
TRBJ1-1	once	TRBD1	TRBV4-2	CASSRSPGTGDTEAFF	TGTGCCAGCAGCCGCTCACCCGGGACAGGGGACACTGAAGCTTTCTTT
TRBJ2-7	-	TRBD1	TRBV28	CASSWPPGQGYEQYF	TGTGCCAGCAGTTGGCCCCCGGGACAGGGGTACGAGCAGTACTTC
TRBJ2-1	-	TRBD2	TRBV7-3	CASSLRGLAVYNEQFF	TGTGCCAGCAGCTTAAGGGGACTAGCAGTCTACAATGAGCAGTTCTTC
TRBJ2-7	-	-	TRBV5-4	CASSFLLWPGADYEQYF	TGTGCCAGCAGCTTCCTCCTCTGGCCAGGGGCTGATTACGAGCAGTACTTC
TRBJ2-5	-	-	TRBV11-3	CASSLGGRSETQYF	TGTGCCAGCAGCTTAGGCGGCAGGTCGGAGACCCAGTACTTC